This passage covers 25 T cell receptor beta chains from one sample sequenced in a study of cytomegalovirus exposure and HLA in healthy donors. Amplification used 60 Vbeta primers and 13 Jbeta primers. Only in-frame clones appear in the TCRdb table, and some are missing; sequencing was by immunoSEQ multiplex PCR. The data show about 160,000 clones, with more than 60% seen just once and more than 4% held by the top ten. Sequences were obtained from PBMCs. The receptors derive from a middle-aged man in good health and CMV-seronegative.

This chain joins TRBV5-4 and TRBJ1-1; tentatively, D is TRBD1 (6 bases). The CDR3 sequence is 15 residues long. Germline CDR1 is SGHNT and CDR2 is YYREEE (reference sequence). V lost 1 base and J lost 11, with 21 bases in between. The CDR3 here is CASSLRSWGGADAFF. In nucleotides, the CDR3 is TGTGCCAGCAGCTTGAGATCTTGGGGGGGCGCGGATGCTTTCTTT. Combining the CDR3 with reference TRBV5-4 and TRBJ1-1 gives the whole variable domain ETGVTQSPTHLIKTRGQQVTLRCSSQSGHNTVSWYQQALGQGPQFIFQYYREEENGRGNFPPRFSGLQFPNYSSELNVNALELDDSALYLCASSLRSWGGADAFFGQGTRLTVV.

The chain is built from TRBV6-5 and TRBJ1-4; TRBD1 might be the D (6 bases). Germline lookup yields CDR1 MNHEY and CDR2 SVGAGI. Trimming cost V 2 bases and J 8 bases, with 9 bases left between them. The CDR3 spans 13 residues. CDR3 amino acids: CASSYGGGEKLFF. The DNA for the CDR3 is TGTGCCAGCAGTTACGGGGGCGGAGAAAAACTGTTTTTT.

This clone was counted between two and nine times. J is TRBJ1-5 and V is TRBV28; possible D gene TRBD1, 6 bases. The CDR3 has 16 amino acids. The ends were cut back, 2 bases at V and 0 bases at J, with 11 bases in the middle. CDR1 and CDR2 from the germline V gene are MDHEN and SYDVKM. As DNA, the CDR3 is TGTGCCAGCAGTTTACACAGGGTAATTAGCAATCAGCCCCAGCATTTT. Translating it yields CASSLHRVISNQPQHF.

This CDR3 is CASSLEAGYEQYF. The CDR3 nucleotides are TGCGCCAGCAGCTTGGAAGCAGGCTACGAGCAGTACTTC. The gene calls are TRBV5-1 and TRBJ2-7; D ambiguous. Trimming shortened V by 0 bases and J by 3 bases, and 7 bases separated the two germline ends. The germline gives CDR1 SGHRS, CDR2 YFSETQ. The CDR3 extends over 13 amino acids. The full variable domain, rest sourced from reference TRBV5-1 and TRBJ2-7, is KAGVTQTPRYLIKTRGQQVTLSCSPISGHRSVSWYQQTPGQGLQFLFEYFSETQRNKGNFPGRFSGRQFSNSRSEMNVSTLELGDSALYLCASSLEAGYEQYFGPGTRLTVT.

The chain links TRBV7-3 to TRBJ2-5, with D possibly matching TRBD1 (5 bases). Trimming cost V 5 bases and J 2 bases, with 9 bases left between them. Germline V gene sequence: CDR1 SGHTA, CDR2 FQGTGA. The CDR3 contains 13 residues. The CDR3 DNA follows: TGTGCCAGCAGCACAGGCCGTCAAGAGACCCAGTACTTC. As protein: CASSTGRQETQYF.

The V call is TRBV19, the J call TRBJ1-5; D gene uncertain. The ends were cut back, 5 bases at V and 6 bases at J, with 14 bases in the middle. Germline lookup yields CDR1 LNHDA and CDR2 SQIVND (reference sequence). The CDR3 length is 14 residues. The CDR3 region is CASSPPPESQPQHF. The DNA of the CDR3 is TGTGCCAGTAGTCCCCCTCCGGAGAGTCAGCCCCAGCATTTT.

V gene TRBV6-5 combines with J gene TRBJ1-2; possible D gene TRBD1, 5 bases. V lost 6 bases to trimming and J lost 7 bases, with 18 bases between them. The CDR3 contains 14 residues. Germline lookup yields CDR1 MNHEY and CDR2 SVGAGI. The CDR3 coding sequence is TGTGCCAGCAGCCTACAGGACCCTGGGTTTGGCTACACCTTC. Amino acids: CASSLQDPGFGYTF.

The chain has TRBV7-2 and TRBJ2-7, with a weak D call TRBD2 (6 bases). This CDR3 is built from 15 residues. Germline assignment: CDR1 SGHTA and CDR2 FQGNSA. The germline V and J ends were trimmed by 5 bases and 4 bases, with 18 bases remaining between them. The DNA for the CDR3 is TGTGCCAGCAGCGTCTCTATCGGGGGTCGGTACGAGCAGTACTTC. Translated: CASSVSIGGRYEQYF.

The chain combines TRBV5-1 with TRBJ2-1; D is possibly TRBD1 (6 bases). CDR3 length: 19 amino acids. The germline V and J ends were trimmed by 1 base and 0 bases, with 20 bases remaining between them. Germline V CDR1 and CDR2: SGHRS, YFSETQ. The CDR3 is CASSLTTGRRLSSYNEQFF. The CDR3 coding sequence is TGCGCCAGCAGCTTGACCACAGGGAGACGGTTAAGCTCCTACAATGAGCAGTTCTTC.

The chain couples TRBV5-1 to TRBJ2-7; a possible D gene is TRBD1 (5 bases). CDR3 size: 15 residues. The V and J ends lost 0 bases and 2 bases respectively, with 12 bases between them. Germline CDR1 SGHRS, CDR2 YFSETQ. The CDR3, as DNA: TGCGCCAGCAGCTTGGCCCTGGGGCCAGCCTACGAGCAGTACTTC. Protein sequence: CASSLALGPAYEQYF.

The chain uses TRBV10-1 and TRBJ1-5; maybe TRBD1 (5 bases). This CDR3 comprises 15 residues. Trimming cost V 7 bases and J 0 bases, with 13 bases left between them. Germline CDR1 WNHNN, CDR2 SYGVQD (reference sequence). CDR3 amino acids: CASNRQSYSNQPQHF. The DNA of the CDR3 is TGCGCCAGCAATCGACAGTCCTATAGCAATCAGCCCCAGCATTTT.

This clone is a singleton in its sample. The rearrangement joins TRBV6-5 to TRBJ1-1, with 7 bases fitting TRBD1. The J segment lost 8 bases and the V segment lost 6 bases, leaving 6 bases of the junction unmatched. The germline V gene encodes CDR1 MNHEY and CDR2 SVGAGI. This CDR3 region has 12 residues. DNA for the CDR3: TGTGCCAGCAGCCTTGACAGGGCCGAAGCTTTCTTT. It encodes CASSLDRAEAFF.

CDR3 in DNA: TGTGCCAGCAGCTTGACAGCCTATAATGAAAAACTGTTTTTT. It translates to CASSLTAYNEKLFF. The genes are TRBV7-8 and TRBJ1-4, with D possibly matching TRBD1 (5 bases). This CDR3 spans 14 amino acids. The germline gives CDR1 SGHVS, CDR2 FQNEAQ. V lost 3 bases and J lost 4, with 9 bases in between.

The chain is built from TRBV6-5 and TRBJ2-7; weak D call: TRBD1 (6 bases). The V gene lost 5 bases and the J gene lost 1 base, with 12 bases spanning the gap. The CDR3 runs to 14 residues. Germline V gene data show CDR1 as MNHEY and CDR2 as SVGAGI. As DNA, the CDR3 is TGTGCCAGCAGTAAGCGGACAGAATCCTACGAGCAGTACTTC. Residues: CASSKRTESYEQYF.

The V gene is TRBV2, the J gene TRBJ1-6, with a possible D match to TRBD1 (5 bases). CDR1 SNHLY and CDR2 FYNNEI come from the germline V gene. V was cut by 9 bases and J by 4 bases, with 19 bases left in between. This CDR3 comprises 16 residues. CDR3 protein: CASYPGGVPYNSPLHF. Written as DNA, the CDR3 is TGTGCCAGTTATCCGGGGGGGGTTCCGTATAATTCACCCCTCCACTTT. The complete variable domain, with remaining parts taken from reference TRBV2 and TRBJ1-6, reads EPEVTQTPSHQVTQMGQEVILRCVPISNHLYFYWYRQILGQKVEFLVSFYNNEISEKSEIFDDQFSVERPDGSNFTLKIRSTKLEDSAMYFCASYPGGVPYNSPLHFGNGTRLTVT.

This chain uses TRBV10-3 with TRBJ2-3; D ambiguous. The germline CDR1 and CDR2 sequences are ENHRY and SYGVKD. Trimming took off 6 bases at V and 4 bases at J, with 11 bases between the two ends. This CDR3 contains 13 residues. The CDR3 DNA reads TGTGCCATCAGGTCCGCGGCCTCAGATACGCAGTATTTT. Encoded protein: CAIRSAASDTQYF.

The gene calls are TRBV6-4 and TRBJ2-3; 12 bases match TRBD2. Germline assignment: CDR1 MRHNA and CDR2 SNTAGT. V lost 5 bases, J lost 2 bases, and 2 bases stayed unmatched. CDR3 length: 15 amino acids. The CDR3 DNA follows: TGTGCCAGCAGTCCTAGCGGGGGGGCCACAGATACGCAGTATTTT. Translating it yields CASSPSGGATDTQYF.

This clone was observed once. The chain employs TRBV4-1 and TRBJ1-1; 7 bases are shared with TRBD1. Germline assignment: CDR1 MGHRA and CDR2 YSYEKL. The V gene end was trimmed by 2 bases and the J gene end by 0 bases; junction bases not matched to a gene: 6. The length of the CDR3 is 16 residues. The chain's CDR3 is CASSQLHRGVNTEAFF. The CDR3 nucleotides are TGCGCCAGCAGCCAACTGCACAGGGGTGTGAACACTGAAGCTTTCTTT.

The chain joins TRBV28 to TRBJ1-2; weak D call: TRBD1 (5 bases). The V gene's germline CDR1 is MDHEN and CDR2 SYDVKM. CDR3 length equals 15 residues. The V gene lost 6 bases and the J gene lost 4 bases, with 18 bases spanning the gap. CDR3 in DNA: TGTGCCAGCAGCCCGACCGCGACTGGGGCCTATGGCTACACCTTC. Protein: CASSPTATGAYGYTF.

J is TRBJ2-5 and V is TRBV5-1, with 7 bases identical to TRBD1. Unmatched junction bases numbered 3, after V lost 3 bases and J lost 1 base. CDR3 size: 14 residues. CDR1 and CDR2 (germline): SGHRS, YFSETQ. For the CDR3, the DNA is TGCGCCAGCAGCTCGGGACAGTTCCAAGAGACCCAGTACTTC. Amino acids: CASSSGQFQETQYF.

The V call is TRBV10-3, the J call TRBJ2-2; 7 bases align to TRBD1. V trimming: 6 bases; J trimming: 6 bases; junction bases outside the gene matches: 19. The CDR3 is 18 amino acids. Germline V gene lookup returns CDR1 ENHRY and CDR2 SYGVKD. CDR3 sequence (DNA): TGTGCCATCAGGAGTTCTTCCGGGACAGTCCAGACGGCCGGGGAGCTGTTTTTT. Translating gives CAIRSSSGTVQTAGELFF.

This chain uses TRBV30 with TRBJ2-1; 8 bases fit TRBD1. Trimming at V came to 4 bases and at J to 6 bases, leaving 8 bases not matched to a gene. Germline-derived CDR1 and CDR2 are GTSNPN and SVGIG (reference sequence). The CDR3 has 14 amino acids. CDR3 sequence reads: CAWTPGQVFNEQFF. CDR3 nucleotide sequence: TGTGCCTGGACACCGGGACAGGTTTTCAATGAGCAGTTCTTC.

This chain links TRBV30 with TRBJ1-1; 7 bases match TRBD1. The CDR3 has 14 residues. Germline-derived CDR1 and CDR2 are GTSNPN and SVGIG (reference sequence). The V segment lost 0 bases and the J segment 5 bases; nucleotides outside the gene matches: 6. The CDR3, as DNA: TGTGCCTGGAGTGTGCTCCAGGGGGGAACTGAAGCTTTCTTT. Amino acid sequence: CAWSVLQGGTEAFF.

V is TRBV7-2 and J is TRBJ2-7, with TRBD1 identical over 9 bases. From germline, CDR1 is SGHTA and CDR2 FQGNSA. The V and J ends lost 0 bases and 4 bases, in that order; junction bases with no gene match: 4. The CDR3 length is 15 residues. The CDR3 here is CASSLATGGPYEQYF. CDR3 DNA: TGTGCCAGCAGCTTAGCAACAGGGGGCCCATACGAGCAGTACTTC.

This rearrangement joins TRBV2 to TRBJ2-5, with TRBD2 matching 10 bases. Germline trimming cut 10 bases from V and 4 bases from J; bases unmatched to any gene: 6. The CDR3 covers 13 residues. Germline assignment: CDR1 SNHLY and CDR2 FYNNEI. DNA for the CDR3: TGTGCCAATAGCGGGGGGCTTTTAGAGACCCAGTACTTC. Amino acid sequence: CANSGGLLETQYF.